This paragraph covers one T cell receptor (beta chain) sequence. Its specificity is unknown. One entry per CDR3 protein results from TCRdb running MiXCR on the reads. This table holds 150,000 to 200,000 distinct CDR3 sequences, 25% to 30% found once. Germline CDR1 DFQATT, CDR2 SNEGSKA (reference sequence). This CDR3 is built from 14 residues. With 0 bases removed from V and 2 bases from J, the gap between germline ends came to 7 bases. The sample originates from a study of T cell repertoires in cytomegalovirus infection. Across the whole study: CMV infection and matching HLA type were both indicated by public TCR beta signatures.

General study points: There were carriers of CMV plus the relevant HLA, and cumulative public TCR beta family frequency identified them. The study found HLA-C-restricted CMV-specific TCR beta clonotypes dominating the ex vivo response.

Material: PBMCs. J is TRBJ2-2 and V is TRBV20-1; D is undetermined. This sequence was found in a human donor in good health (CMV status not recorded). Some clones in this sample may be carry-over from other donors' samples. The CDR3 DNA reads TGCAGTGCTAGAGAACCCCTTAACACCGGGGAGCTGTTTTTT. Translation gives CSAREPLNTGELFF.